This TCR beta chain came from a study of T cell changes during pregnancy in multiple sclerosis. Libraries were prepared by immunoSEQ multiplex PCR; TCRdb keeps only in-frame clonotypes and omits some of them. The table has tens of thousands of clones, around 90% seen once; the top ten hold roughly 0.45%. CDR3 length: 13 amino acids. J was trimmed by 6 bases and V by 4 bases; bases with no gene match: 5. Germline V gene sequence: CDR1 SGHNT, CDR2 YYREEE (reference sequence). This chain links TRBV5-4 with TRBJ1-1; 8 nucleotides line up with TRBD1. The sample was CD4+ T cells from peripheral blood mononuclear cells, taken after pregnancy. The clonotype comes from a female donor with multiple sclerosis, enrolled in a pregnancy study. The CDR3 sequence: CASSPPGQAEAFF. Written as DNA, the CDR3 is TGTGCCAGCAGCCCGCCGGGACAGGCTGAAGCTTTCTTT. The whole variable domain, filled in from reference TRBV5-4 and TRBJ1-1, reads ETGVTQSPTHLIKTRGQQVTLRCSSQSGHNTVSWYQQALGQGPQFIFQYYREEENGRGNFPPRFSGLQFPNYSSELNVNALELDDSALYLCASSPPGQAEAFFGQGTRLTVV.